This T cell receptor beta chain comes out of a study of T-cell memory formation after mild COVID-19 (dated by TCRdb to 2020 to 2022). Some background on the complete study: TCR sequence clusters from the two donors were found to be largely donor specific. In a couple of donors, T-cell clones that expanded and contracted after mild COVID-19 were tracked by sequencing TCRalpha and TCRbeta repertoires over time. Two young, previously healthy adult volunteers made up the cohort, one male and one female. Results the study describes overall, beyond this receptor: SARS-CoV-2 specificity was not confirmed for the second-wave clones peaking on day 37. The study included only two mild cases, and larger cohorts that include severe cases with pre-infection samples were judged to be necessary. The detection of some responding clones in pre-infection memory suggests that pre-existing cross-reactive memory T cells joined the SARS-CoV-2 response. Clones contracting from day 15 to 85 had balanced CD4/CD8 phenotypes, while a second wave expanding from day 15 to 37 was biased towards CD4+. Contracting CD4+ clones appeared mostly in the CM and EM memory subsets, whereas CD8+ clones were enriched in EMRA.

Via the germline V gene (reference sequence), CDR1 is LNHNV and CDR2 YYDKDF. From the cysteine up to the phenylalanine, the CDR3 has a length of 13 residues. Just the 39-base CDR3 DNA is kept, in frame starting at base 1. Trimming at the junction amounts to 5 bases on V and 7 bases on J, and the germline ends lie 11 bases apart. Ficoll-Paque density gradient centrifugation was used to isolate PBMCs. The sample holds a few counts of this clonotype. This clone's antigen is unknown. The input lacks base qualities; no much larger clone sits a single base away. Sequenced on an Illumina NovaSeq 6000. cDNA libraries for TCRalpha and TCRbeta were prepared by 5'RACE using constant-segment primers, with sample barcodes and unique molecular identifiers added. RNA was extracted from every sample with Trizol reagent. Library amplification was performed in two PCR steps, and a second sample barcode and Illumina TruSeq adapters were introduced in the second step. Sequencing of the libraries was done on an Illumina NovaSeq, producing 2 x 150 bp paired-end reads. In the original analysis: With migec v1.2.7, reads were demultiplexed and then collapsed into UMI-guided consensus sequences. Using mixcr v2.1.11, UMI consensuses were aligned to TRA and TRB V and J templates and then assembled into clonotypes. Clonotypes were classified as expanded or contracted when called significant by both edgeR and NoisET, with noise models trained on biological replicates. For edgeR calls, a false discovery rate-adjusted p below 0.01 and a log2 fold-change threshold of 1 were applied. PCA with hierarchical clustering of max-normalized trajectories of the 1000 most abundant clonotypes was used as exploratory dynamics analysis. Separately sequenced CD4+ and CD8+ repertoires were used to assign a CD4 or CD8 phenotype to each responding clone. TCRdb cleaned the public reads at Q25 with fastp, built clones with MiXCR and kept in-frame beta chains. For every CDR3 protein sequence, its rows merge into one entry that carries the most common genes and DNA. The V and J calls and clone size are TCRdb's, not the authors'. This sample comprises more than 150,000 distinct CDR3 sequences, roughly 23% of them detected only once. The ten largest account for under 30% of the sample.

This chain joins TRBV15 to TRBJ2-2; perhaps TRBD2 is the D gene, with 6 bases matching. The sample was PBMCs or a T cell subset sorted from them (not recorded which). The receptor was isolated from an adult woman who had mild COVID-19 (a few samples of this study predate the infection). The sample titles of this study are shuffled in the database, so cell type and time point are left out; the donor was told from shared clones. The CDR3 in this case is CATSGASVGELFF. Here is the DNA: TGTGCCACCAGCGGGGCTAGCGTCGGGGAGCTGTTTTTT.